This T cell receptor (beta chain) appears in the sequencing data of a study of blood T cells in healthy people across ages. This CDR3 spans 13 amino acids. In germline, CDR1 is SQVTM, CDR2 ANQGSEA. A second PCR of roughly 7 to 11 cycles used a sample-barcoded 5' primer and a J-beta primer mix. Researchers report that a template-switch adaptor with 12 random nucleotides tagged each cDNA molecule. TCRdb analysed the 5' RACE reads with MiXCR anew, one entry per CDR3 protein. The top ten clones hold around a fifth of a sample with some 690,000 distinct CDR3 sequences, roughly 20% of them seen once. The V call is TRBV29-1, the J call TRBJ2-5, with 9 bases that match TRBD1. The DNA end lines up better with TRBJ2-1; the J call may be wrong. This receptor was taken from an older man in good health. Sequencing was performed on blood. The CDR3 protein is CSVDGTGRDEQFF. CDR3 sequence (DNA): TGCAGCGTTGACGGGACAGGGCGTGATGAGCAGTTCTTC.